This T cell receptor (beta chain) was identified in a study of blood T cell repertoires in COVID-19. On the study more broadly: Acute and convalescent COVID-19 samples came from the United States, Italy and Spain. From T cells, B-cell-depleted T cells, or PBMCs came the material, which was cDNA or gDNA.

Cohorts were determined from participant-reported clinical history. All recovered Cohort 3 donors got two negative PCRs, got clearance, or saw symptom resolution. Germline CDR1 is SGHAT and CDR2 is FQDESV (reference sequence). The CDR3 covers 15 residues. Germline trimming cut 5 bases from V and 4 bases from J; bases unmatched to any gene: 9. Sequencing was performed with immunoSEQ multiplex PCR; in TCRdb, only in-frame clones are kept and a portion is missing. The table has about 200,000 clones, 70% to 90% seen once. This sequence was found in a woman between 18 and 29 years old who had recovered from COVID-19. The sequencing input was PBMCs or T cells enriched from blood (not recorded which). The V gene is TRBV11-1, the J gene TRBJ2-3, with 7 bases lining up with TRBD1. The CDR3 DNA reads TGTGCCAGCAGCGCCCACCGGGGACAGTCAGATACGCAGTATTTT. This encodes CASSAHRGQSDTQYF.